This T cell receptor (beta chain) was observed in a study of shared clonotypes between healthy human individuals (dated by TCRdb to the early 2020s). In terms of the full investigation: A few men and a couple of women, aged 18 to 49 years, made up the cohort. Per donor, three plates each were used for CD4 naive and CD4 memory, two for CD8 naive, and one for CD8 memory. The study deeply sequenced blood TCR repertoires of about 5 healthy adults to estimate repertoire size and the extent of clonotype sharing between individuals. Libraries were prepared and TCR repertoires were sequenced by different laboratories using diverse techniques, in order to increase sequencing depth and limit assay-specific biases. Per donor, leukapheresis produced somewhere between about 0.8 and 9.5 billion PBMCs. What the study reported, not specific to this receptor: Sampling was restricted to blood, and TCR repertoires in tissues likely differ from the TCR repertoires found in blood. Clonotypes shared by all four sorted-subset donors showed higher generation probabilities than non-shared clonotypes. Naive subsets generally had larger estimated clonotype richness than memory subsets. Around 5.4% of naive CD4, around 3.6% of naive CD8, around 2.3% of memory CD4, and about 0.4% of memory CD8 clonotypes were shared across a few donors. The genetic and exposure-history diversity represented was limited by the small number of donors. Incomplete sequencing was indicated by rarefaction of sorted-subset datasets, despite the large sequencing depth. Pairwise subsampling led to the expectation that sequencing depth would affect the degree of clonotype sharing among donors.

As regards this clone: Its antigen is currently not known. Per-base qualities were not stored, and no clone one base away is much larger.

Germline trimming: 3 bases from V, 5 bases from J; junction bases outside gene matches: 10. From a lookup of the germline V gene, CDR1 and CDR2 are SGDLS and YYNGEE. CDR3 length: 15 amino acids, cysteine to phenylalanine. Only the CDR3 portion is preserved as DNA: 45 bases, with reading frame beginning at the first base. The donors were healthy, HIV-negative adults with no recently reported acute infections or vaccinations. Every donor was a Caucasian adult living in Nashville, Tennessee, USA. Magnetic negative selection was used to enrich CD4+ T cells, after which naive cells were positively selected on CD45RA and the negative fraction became the memory subset. Blood was collected by leukapheresis, and PBMCs were isolated by Ficoll-Histopaque density gradient centrifugation and then cryopreserved in liquid nitrogen vapor phase. Analytical flow cytometry was used to check the purity and quantity of each magnetically sorted T cell population. Genomic DNA was isolated from every sorted fraction and measured by UV absorbance on a Nanodrop 2000c.

Using the deep immunoSEQ assay, multiplex PCR amplified TCR CDR3 regions from genomic DNA. Extracted genomic DNA from each cell subset was distributed evenly across all wells of several immunoSEQ 96-well plates, and each plate was treated as a replicate. Each replicate PCR for sorted subsets received about 220 ng genomic DNA, equal to about 30,000 T cell genomes. Purified libraries were quantified with a Qubit 3.0 fluorometer, sized on a Bioanalyzer 2100, and re-quantified with the KAPA Library Quantification kit. Every immunoSEQ 96-well plate was sequenced on a separate single-read 150-cycle Illumina NextSeq 550 flow cell. As for the authors' bioinformatics: Because the immunoSEQ output included only junctional sequences and no quality scores, the filtering could not be the same as the filtering used for full-length reads. To assign V/J genes and CDR3, sequences were annotated using PyIR, a Python wrapper for IgBLAST v1.9, with IMGT germline references. Reads were removed for weak V/J assignments (E-value above 1e-6), missing CDR3, stop codons, out-of-frame junctions, or ambiguous translated residues. V3J clonotypes were defined by identical inferred V gene, J gene, and CDR3 amino acid sequence. Percentage overlap between repertoires was computed as shared unique clonotypes divided by the size of the smaller repertoire. Three approaches were used to assess repertoire richness: RTK rarefaction, the Chao1 estimator, and Recon v2.1 estimates of unobserved clonotypes. Generation probabilities for all TCRbeta clonotypes obtained by the gDNA method from a handful of donors were computed using OLGA. What TCRdb holds here is the immuneACCESS table cut down to in-frame rearrangements. Part of the clones is not present; checked against another copy, under half of the missing clones reflect an unresolved V gene, and the others are unexplained. V, J and clone size are taken as reported in that table, and D and trimming were inferred from the DNA itself. For this sample the table gives a few million clones, of which around 93% were detected only once. 0.3% to 0.45% of the sample comes from the top ten.

This TCR was sampled from a young man in good health. Some clones in this sample may be carry-over from other donors' samples. The chain was built from TRBV9 and TRBJ2-5, and TRBD1 aligns with 7 junction nucleotides. The sequencing sample was made of naive CD4+ T cells from PBMCs. The cell subset or site label, read with the paper, signifies: CD45RA+ positively selected. DNA sequence: TGTGCCAGCAGCGCATACCTGACAGGGTCCGAGACCCAGTACTTC. The translation is CASSAYLTGSETQYF.